What follows are 11 T cell receptor beta chains derived from one specimen sequenced in a study of blood T cell repertoires in COVID-19. Produced via immunoSEQ multiplex PCR; TCRdb's table is partial and in-frame only. This table holds 200,000 to 300,000 clones, around 90% found once. Sequencing input: peripheral blood. These receptors all stem from a woman in her 40s who had recovered from COVID-19.

CDR3 residues: CASSAGGAGYEQYF. The CDR3 nucleotides are TGTGCCAGCAGCGCCGGGGGTGCCGGCTACGAGCAGTACTTC. This chain connects TRBV5-4 to TRBJ2-7, with D perhaps matching TRBD2 (6 bases). The V end lost 4 bases, the J end lost 3 bases, and 14 bases lay between the germline ends. Germline V gene data show CDR1 as SGHNT and CDR2 as YYREEE (reference sequence). CDR3 length: 14 residues.

The genes are TRBV6-6 and TRBJ2-3; 8 nucleotides agree with TRBD2. Germline trimming cut 2 bases from V and 1 base from J; bases unmatched to any gene: 2. Germline assignment: CDR1 MNHNY and CDR2 SVGAGI (reference sequence). This CDR3 has 15 residues. The CDR3 coding sequence is TGTGCCAGCAGTTACCCGACTAGCGGCACAGATACGCAGTATTTT. Amino acid sequence: CASSYPTSGTDTQYF.

Regarding this clone: The junction departs from the called germline gene at one end, perhaps through a read error. The chain employs TRBV7-7 and TRBJ2-2, with TRBD2 identical over 7 bases. The length of the CDR3 is 15 residues. Germline CDR1 reads SSHAT; CDR2 reads FNYEAQ (reference sequence). CDR3 loop: CASSPRGGFTGELFF. Here the CDR3 DNA reads TGTGCTAGCAGCCCCCGGGGAGGGTTCACCGGGGAGCTGTTTTTT.

J is TRBJ2-7 and V is TRBV3-1 (or the pseudogene TRBV3-2); TRBD2 agrees at 11 bases. The CDR3 spans 14 residues. In germline, CDR1 is LGHDT, CDR2 YNNKEL (reference sequence). Unmatched junction bases numbered 5, after V lost 4 bases and J lost 6 bases. The CDR3 spells CASSPGLAVGEQYF. CDR3 DNA sequence: TGTGCCAGCAGCCCGGGACTAGCGGTGGGCGAGCAGTACTTC.

V and J are TRBV11-3 and TRBJ1-1; tentatively, D is TRBD1 (5 bases). Trimming took 5 bases from V and 0 from J, leaving 16 bases between them. The CDR3 covers 16 residues. Germline assignment: CDR1 SGHNT and CDR2 YENEEA. The CDR3 sequence: CASSLRGVGMNTEAFF. The CDR3 DNA is TGTGCCAGCAGCCTCCGGGGGGTTGGCATGAACACTGAAGCTTTCTTT.

This chain connects TRBV24-1 to TRBJ2-7; a possible D gene is TRBD2 (6 bases). The germline CDR1 and CDR2 sequences are KGHDR and SFDVKD. This CDR3 is 15 amino acids long. The V end lost 4 bases, the J end lost 5 bases, and 17 bases lay between the germline ends. The CDR3 here is CATSDPRGRGDEQYF. The CDR3 DNA reads as TGTGCCACCAGTGACCCACGCGGGCGCGGGGACGAGCAGTACTTC.

The genes are TRBV12-3 or TRBV12-4 and TRBJ2-7; 8 bases match TRBD2. V trimming: 6 bases; J trimming: 6 bases; junction bases outside the gene matches: 4. This CDR3 comprises 12 residues. CDR3 region: CASSAGGGEQYF. For the CDR3, the DNA is TGTGCCAGCAGCGCCGGGGGGGGCGAGCAGTACTTC.

This clone has a single count. This chain joins TRBV11-3 and TRBJ2-1; the match to TRBD2 covers 12 bases. The CDR3 has 16 residues. The J segment lost 4 bases and the V segment lost 1 base, leaving 2 bases of the junction unmatched. Germline V gives CDR1 SGHNT, CDR2 YENEEA. The CDR3 DNA reads TGTGCCAGCAGCTTAGGCGGGACTAGCGGGTACAATGAGCAGTTCTTC. It specifies CASSLGGTSGYNEQFF.

The chain links TRBV5-6 to TRBJ2-7, with D hard to call. Trimming cost V 0 bases and J 1 base, with 5 bases left between them. The CDR3 contains 13 residues. Germline V gives CDR1 SGHDT, CDR2 YYEEEE. The CDR3 sequence is CASSLGRSYEQYV. CDR3 DNA: TGTGCCAGCAGCTTGGGCAGGTCCTACGAGCAGTACGTC.

The V and J genes are TRBV2 and TRBJ1-1; a possible D gene is TRBD1 (5 bases). The V end was cut by 6 bases, the J end by 4 bases, with 12 bases between. Germline V gene sequence: CDR1 SNHLY, CDR2 FYNNEI. This CDR3 comprises 13 residues. CDR3 region: CASSRGEATEAFF. The CDR3 coding sequence is TGTGCCAGCAGCCGGGGGGAGGCCACTGAAGCTTTCTTT.

V usage is TRBV18 and J usage is TRBJ2-3, with TRBD2 matching 13 bases. Germline lookup yields CDR1 KGHSH and CDR2 LQKENI. V lost 3 bases and J lost 6; bases outside the gene matches: 0. The CDR3 runs 14 residues. CDR3 sequence: CASSPTSGRDTQYF. CDR3 DNA sequence: TGTGCCAGCTCACCGACTAGCGGGAGGGATACGCAGTATTTT. Full variable domain (rest looked up from reference TRBV18 and TRBJ2-3): NAGVMQNPRHLVRRRGQEARLRCSPMKGHSHVYWYRQLPEEGLKFMVYLQKENIIDESGMPKERFSAEFPKEGPSILRIQQVVRGDSAAYFCASSPTSGRDTQYFGPGTRLTVL.